This T cell receptor (beta chain) was found in a study of cytomegalovirus exposure and HLA in healthy donors. Germline assignment: CDR1 SGHTA and CDR2 FQGNSA. Germline trimming cut 5 bases from V and 6 bases from J; bases unmatched to any gene: 9. CDR3 length: 15 amino acids. PCR used 60 Vbeta primers and 13 Jbeta primers. Sequencing was performed with immunoSEQ multiplex PCR; in TCRdb, only in-frame clones are kept and a portion is missing. Among 150,000 to 200,000 clones listed, 80% were seen once. Regarding donors, all were healthy bone marrow donors. As concerns this clone: Its antigen is not known.

Study-level points and caveats: For presence/absence analyses, sequencing depth was assumed to be roughly uniform across donors.

The receptor was isolated from a woman between 40 and 55 years old in good health and CMV-seronegative. Sequences were obtained from PBMCs. The chain couples TRBV7-2 to TRBJ2-3; 9 bases are a match to TRBD2. The DNA of the CDR3 is TGTGCCAGCAGCCCCGAGCGGGGGGTCCCGGATACGCAGTATTTT. Translated, it gives CASSPERGVPDTQYF.